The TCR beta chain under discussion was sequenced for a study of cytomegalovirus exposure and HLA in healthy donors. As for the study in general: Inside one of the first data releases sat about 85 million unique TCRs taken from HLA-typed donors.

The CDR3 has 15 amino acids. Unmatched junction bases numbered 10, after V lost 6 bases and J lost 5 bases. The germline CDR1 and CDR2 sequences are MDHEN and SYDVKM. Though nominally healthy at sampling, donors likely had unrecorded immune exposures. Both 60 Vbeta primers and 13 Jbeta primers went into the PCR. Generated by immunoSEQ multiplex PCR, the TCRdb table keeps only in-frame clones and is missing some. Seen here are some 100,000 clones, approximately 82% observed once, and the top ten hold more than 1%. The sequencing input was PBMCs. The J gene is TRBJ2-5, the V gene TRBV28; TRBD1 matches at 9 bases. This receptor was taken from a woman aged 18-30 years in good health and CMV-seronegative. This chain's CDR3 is CASSPIRQGGETQYF. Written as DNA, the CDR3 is TGTGCCAGCAGCCCTATCCGACAGGGGGGTGAGACCCAGTACTTC.